The rows below give T cell receptor beta chains drawn from one sample of a study of vaccination and CD4 T cells after COVID-19. Each CDR3 protein is one row after TCRdb ran MiXCR on the PCR reads. Seen here are some 25,000 distinct CDR3 sequences, roughly 68% observed once, and the top ten hold 20% to 25%. Their target antigens are unknown. The material sequenced was CD4+ T cells from blood, cultured in vitro, taken after SARS-CoV-2 vaccination. Receptors were obtained from a human donor who received a COVID-19 vaccine. CDR3s include the opening cysteine and the closing phenylalanine or tryptophan. The order of the fields is J gene, clone size, D gene, V gene, CDR3 DNA, CDR3 protein. D genes are given only for firm matches. Rows give clone size only sometimes, using once, few, many, or a class for an expanded clone.

TRBJ1-5 | NA | TRBD1 | TRBV19 | TGTGCCAGTAGTACAGGGGGGGATAGCAATCAGCCCCAGCATTTT | CASSTGGDSNQPQHF
TRBJ2-1 | NA | NA | TRBV20-1 | TGCAGTGCTAGACCTGTTGGGTATGAGCAGTTCTTC | CSARPVGYEQFF
TRBJ2-7 | NA | NA | TRBV6-5 | TGTGCCAGCAGTTACGTAGGGGACGAGCAGTACTTC | CASSYVGDEQYF
TRBJ2-1 | NA | NA | TRBV10-3 | TGTGCCATCAGTGAGACGTTCGACCACAACAATGAGCAGTTCTTC | CAISETFDHNNEQFF
TRBJ1-2 | once | NA | TRBV10-3 | TGTGCCATCAGTGAGTCTACACTTCACTATGGCTACACCTTC | CAISESTLHYGYTF
TRBJ1-5 | NA | NA | TRBV12-3/TRBV12-4 | TGTGCCAGCAGTTTTGGGGTTCAGCCCCAGCATTTT | CASSFGVQPQHF
TRBJ2-7 | NA | NA | TRBV11-2 | TGTGCCAGCAGCTCGCAGGGTTACGAGCAGTACTTC | CASSSQGYEQYF
TRBJ2-1 | NA | NA | TRBV6-1 | TGTGCCAGCAGTGAAGTCGGTACCAATGAGCAGTTCTTC | CASSEVGTNEQFF
TRBJ2-7 | NA | TRBD1 | TRBV27 | TGTGCCAGCAGTTTATCAGACAGGGTCTCTGGAGAGCAGTACTTC | CASSLSDRVSGEQYF
TRBJ1-6 | NA | NA | TRBV25-1 | TGTGCCAGCACTGGAGGGGCATCCTATAATTCACCCCTCCACTTT | CASTGGASYNSPLHF
TRBJ2-1 | NA | TRBD2 | TRBV7-6 | TGTGCCAGCAGCTTTAGCGGGTCCTACAATGAGCAGTTCTTC | CASSFSGSYNEQFF
TRBJ1-1 | NA | NA | TRBV12-3/TRBV12-4 | TGTGCCAGCAGTCCCACGTGGGGGGGAAAGACTGAAGCTTTCTTT | CASSPTWGGKTEAFF
TRBJ1-2 | NA | TRBD1 | TRBV7-2 | TGTGCCAGCAGCTTACGGACAGGGTTGGGGATTAACTATGGCTACACCTTC | CASSLRTGLGINYGYTF
TRBJ1-5 | NA | NA | TRBV6-1 | TGTGCCAGCATCCGGGACGTTGGGCAGCCCCAGCATTTT | CASIRDVGQPQHF
TRBJ1-1 | NA | NA | TRBV19 | TGTGCCAGTAGGAATACAGGGCTCGCTGAAGCTTTCTTT | CASRNTGLAEAFF
TRBJ1-5 | NA | NA | TRBV3-1 | TGTGCCAGCAGCCAAGATCAAGTTGGAGCGCCCCAGCATTTT | CASSQDQVGAPQHF
TRBJ2-7 | NA | TRBD2 | TRBV7-2 | TGTGCCAGCAGCCAAGGGACTAGATATCTGGCCGAGCAGTACTTC | CASSQGTRYLAEQYF
TRBJ2-4 | NA | TRBD1 | TRBV12-3/TRBV12-4 | TGTGCCAGCAGTTTAGCGGCCAGGGGGCGGAACATTCAGTACTTC | CASSLAARGRNIQYF
TRBJ1-2 | NA | NA | TRBV5-4 | TGTGCCAGCAGCTTGTCACAGGGAGGCTATGGCTACACCTTC | CASSLSQGGYGYTF
TRBJ1-2 | NA | NA | TRBV7-9 | TGTGCCACCCGAGATGGCTACACCTTC | CATRDGYTF
TRBJ1-6 | NA | NA | TRBV20-1 | TGCAGTGCTAGAGATCAGGGAAATCTCTATAATTCACCCCTCCACTTT | CSARDQGNLYNSPLHF
TRBJ1-2 | NA | NA | TRBV5-8 | TGTGCCAGCAGCGGGAGGGCCTATGGCTACACCTTC | CASSGRAYGYTF
TRBJ1-5 | NA | NA | TRBV12-3/TRBV12-4 | TGTGCCAGCAGTCCCCGGAGCAGCGGCAATCAGCCCCAGCATTTT | CASSPRSSGNQPQHF
TRBJ1-2 | NA | NA | TRBV7-2 | TGTGCCAGCAGCTTAGAAGATGGGAGGGACGGCTACACCTTC | CASSLEDGRDGYTF
TRBJ1-5 | NA | NA | TRBV19 | TGTGCCAGTAGGGGGCCCGATCAGCCCCAGCATTTT | CASRGPDQPQHF